Presented here are 20 T cell receptor beta chains from one specimen sequenced in a study of PD-1 blockade in classical Hodgkin lymphoma. Assay: immunoSEQ multiplex PCR; the TCRdb copy retains only in-frame clones and omits some. The table shows under 30,000 clones, with about 86% occurring only once. Sample time point: cycle 4 day 1 (C4D1), after 6 weeks of nivolumab. Patients all relapsed after autologous stem cell transplantation, and there was variation in brentuximab vedotin exposure. The material was peripheral blood mononuclear cells (PBMCs), obtained before the fourth cycle of nivolumab. All receptors derive from a human donor with classical Hodgkin lymphoma.

The chain links TRBV2 to TRBJ2-7; possibly TRBD2 for D (6 bases). Trimming took off 8 bases at V and 0 bases at J, with 17 bases between the two ends. Germline V gene sequence: CDR1 SNHLY, CDR2 FYNNEI. The CDR3 sequence is 15 residues long. CDR3 in amino acids: CASSGASALSYEQYF. The CDR3 DNA follows: TGTGCCAGCTCGGGCGCTAGCGCCCTCTCCTACGAGCAGTACTTC.

This clone was seen once. The rearrangement joins TRBV10-3 to TRBJ2-1, with D tentatively TRBD1 (5 bases). The germline CDR1 and CDR2 sequences are ENHRY and SYGVKD. V shed 0 bases and J shed 3 bases, with 9 bases lying between them. This CDR3 region has 15 residues. CDR3: CAISESTDYYNEQFF. DNA for the CDR3: TGTGCCATCAGTGAGTCGACAGATTACTACAATGAGCAGTTCTTC.

V is TRBV5-1 and J is TRBJ2-1, with D perhaps given as TRBD1 or TRBD2 (5 bases each). Deletions cut 0 bases from V and 5 bases from J, with 12 bases between. Germline V gene sequence: CDR1 SGHRS, CDR2 YFSETQ. The CDR3 contains 15 residues. This CDR3 is CASSLAGTRNNEQFF. The CDR3 region has the DNA TGCGCCAGCAGCTTGGCGGGGACGAGGAACAATGAGCAGTTCTTC.

The chain carries TRBV28 and TRBJ2-7; TRBD2 might be the D (5 bases). Germline V gives CDR1 MDHEN, CDR2 SYDVKM. V dropped 5 bases and J dropped 2 bases, with 13 bases sitting between them. The CDR3 loop spans 14 amino acids. CDR3 nucleotides: TGTGCCAGCAGTCCCACGAGGGTTCCCTACGAGCAGTACTTC. It is translated as CASSPTRVPYEQYF.

The CDR3 spells CASSVAGGPPDTQYF. In nucleotides, the CDR3 is TGTGCCAGCAGCGTAGCGGGGGGGCCACCGGATACGCAGTATTTT. The chain has TRBV9 and TRBJ2-3, with 8 bases fitting TRBD2. The germline gives CDR1 SGDLS, CDR2 YYNGEE. This CDR3 comprises 15 residues. With 0 bases clipped from V and 6 bases from J, the junction kept 6 bases outside the gene matches.

The chain recombines TRBV9 with TRBJ1-1; TRBD1 might be the D (6 bases). Trimming left V 2 bases short and J 1 base short, with 9 bases between. The CDR3 contains 14 residues. CDR1 is SGDLS and CDR2 is YYNGEE in the germline V gene. CDR3 DNA: TGTGCCAGCAGCGTTGGGGGGGCGAACACTGAAGCTTTCTTT. Translated, it gives CASSVGGANTEAFF. The full variable domain, its missing parts supplied by reference TRBV9 and TRBJ1-1, is DSGVTQTPKHLITATGQRVTLRCSPRSGDLSVYWYQQSLDQGLQFLIQYYNGEERAKGNILERFSAQQFPDLHSELNLSSLELGDSALYFCASSVGGANTEAFFGQGTRLTVV.

This clone has just a few counts. The chain joins TRBV9 to TRBJ2-6; D could derive from TRBD1 or TRBD2 (5 bases each). The length of the CDR3 is 19 residues. CDR1 is SGDLS and CDR2 is YYNGEE in the germline V gene. The V end lost 0 bases, the J end lost 1 base, and 17 bases lay between the germline ends. The CDR3 protein is CASSVGGASFKSGANVLTF. CDR3 nucleotides: TGTGCCAGCAGCGTAGGAGGGGCCAGCTTTAAATCTGGGGCCAACGTCCTGACTTTC.

This chain joins TRBV15 and TRBJ1-1; D unresolved. The V end was cut by 0 bases, the J end by 6 bases, with 8 bases between. CDR1 is LNHNV and CDR2 is YYDKDF in the germline V gene (reference sequence). The CDR3 runs to 13 residues. The CDR3 DNA reads TGTGCCACCAGCAGAGATGGGCTCTCTGAAGCTTTCTTT. The encoded protein is CATSRDGLSEAFF.

The V call is TRBV14, the J call TRBJ1-1; D perhaps matches TRBD1 (5 bases). V was shortened by 2 bases and J by 5 bases, with 12 bases between the two germline ends. The length of the CDR3 is 14 residues. The germline V gene has CDR1 SGHDN and CDR2 FVKESK. CDR3: CASSQWGVATEAFF. In DNA form, the CDR3 reads TGTGCCAGCAGCCAATGGGGGGTCGCAACTGAAGCTTTCTTT.

This chain uses TRBV6-4 with TRBJ1-1, with a tentative D call TRBD1 (5 bases). V was trimmed by 2 bases and J by 8 bases, leaving 9 bases between them. This CDR3 has 12 residues. Per the germline V gene, CDR1 is MRHNA and CDR2 is SNTAGT. The CDR3 coding sequence is TGTGCCAGCAGTGACAGACAGAACGAAGCTTTCTTT. It is translated as CASSDRQNEAFF.

V gene TRBV6-1 combines with J gene TRBJ1-5, with a weak D call TRBD1 (5 bases). The germline gives CDR1 MNHNS, CDR2 SASEGT. V gave up 5 bases and J gave up 4 bases, with 15 bases separating them. The CDR3 totals 15 residues. The CDR3 here is CASSWDSSSNQPQHF. In DNA, the CDR3 is TGTGCCAGCAGTTGGGACTCTTCCTCTAATCAGCCCCAGCATTTT.

This sequence joins TRBV11-2 and TRBJ1-4; D remains ambiguous. The CDR3 has 13 amino acids. In germline, CDR1 is SGHAT, CDR2 FQNNGV. V lost 10 bases to trimming and J lost 4 bases, with 13 bases between them. CDR3 in amino acids: CATSTGINEKLFF. In DNA form, the CDR3 reads TGTGCCACCTCGACGGGAATTAATGAAAAACTGTTTTTT. The full variable domain, completed using reference TRBV11-2 and TRBJ1-4, is EAGVAQSPRYKIIEKRQSVAFWCNPISGHATLYWYQQILGQGPKLLIQFQNNGVVDDSQLPKDRFSAERLKGVDSTLKIQPAKLEDSAVYLCATSTGINEKLFFGSGTQLSVL.

This chain links TRBV27 with TRBJ2-1; D is unclear. The CDR3 sequence is 15 residues long. Germline assignment: CDR1 MNHEY and CDR2 SMNVEV (reference sequence). The V end was cut by 4 bases, the J end by 0 bases, with 10 bases between. For the CDR3, the DNA is TGTGCCAGCAGTTGGGTGGACGGCTCCTACAATGAGCAGTTCTTC. Translating gives CASSWVDGSYNEQFF.

DNA for the CDR3: TGTGCCAGCAGCCCCCGAGGCGGGAGGGCCTGGACCGGGGAGCTGTTTTTT. Its protein product is CASSPRGGRAWTGELFF. The chain couples TRBV9 to TRBJ2-2; TRBD2 matches at 9 bases. Germline-derived CDR1 and CDR2 are SGDLS and YYNGEE. The CDR3 contains 17 residues. The trim removed 4 bases at V and 5 bases at J, leaving 12 bases unmatched.

This chain links TRBV5-1 with TRBJ2-1; 7 bases are a match to TRBD1. The junction had 9 bases not matched to a gene; V was cut back by 6 bases and J by 9 bases. This CDR3 has 13 residues. Germline assignment: CDR1 SGHRS and CDR2 YFSETQ. The DNA for the CDR3 is TGCGCCAGCAACGGGAACAGGGGCCTTGAGCAGTTCTTC. It specifies CASNGNRGLEQFF.

The chain uses TRBV7-2 and TRBJ1-5; D is unclear. The V end lost 3 bases, the J end lost 4 bases, and 10 bases lay between the germline ends. Germline V gives CDR1 SGHTA, CDR2 FQGNSA. The CDR3 has 14 amino acids. In DNA, the CDR3 is TGTGCCAGCAGCTTCGGTCCGTTTAATCAGCCCCAGCATTTT. Translating it yields CASSFGPFNQPQHF.

This clone was found once. Compared with germline, one end of the junction differs, possibly owing to a read error. This chain uses TRBV30 with TRBJ1-5, with D possibly matching TRBD1 (5 bases). Per germline, CDR1 GTSNPN and CDR2 SVGIG (reference sequence). The CDR3 contains 15 residues. The CDR3, as DNA: TGTGCCAGGAGTGTACGCGGGACCAGCAATCAGCCCCAGCATTTT. It specifies CARSVRGTSNQPQHF.

This rearrangement joins TRBV19 to TRBJ1-2, with D tentatively TRBD1 (5 bases). The CDR3 is made up of 14 amino acids. Germline lookup yields CDR1 LNHDA and CDR2 SQIVND (reference sequence). The V end lost 11 bases, the J end lost 8 bases, and 24 bases lay between the germline ends. The CDR3 DNA follows: TGTGCCTCAAGGGGACCCTCCACCTCGTGGGGCTACACCTTC. This encodes CASRGPSTSWGYTF. Full variable domain (remainder filled in from reference TRBV19 and TRBJ1-2): DGGITQSPKYLFRKEGQNVTLSCEQNLNHDAMYWYRQDPGQGLRLIYYSQIVNDFQKGDIAEGYSVSREKKESFPLTVTSAQKNPTAFYLCASRGPSTSWGYTFGSGTRLTVV.

This chain links TRBV29-1 with TRBJ2-1; no definite D call. V was trimmed by 4 bases and J by 5 bases, leaving 9 bases between them. CDR3 size: 12 residues. Germline CDR1 SQVTM, CDR2 ANQGSEA. The CDR3 protein is CSVVMENNEQFF. In DNA, the CDR3 is TGCAGCGTTGTAATGGAAAACAATGAGCAGTTCTTC.

This rearrangement joins TRBV30 to TRBJ1-1; D gene ambiguous. CDR3 length equals 14 residues. V shed 2 bases and J shed 5 bases, with 15 bases lying between them. Germline assignment: CDR1 GTSNPN and CDR2 SVGIG (reference sequence). The CDR3 spells CAWSSQRLRTEAFF. CDR3 DNA: TGTGCCTGGAGTTCGCAGAGGTTGAGGACTGAAGCTTTCTTT.